This passage covers 8 T cell receptor beta chains from one sample sequenced in a study of control samples from healthy donors and cancer patients. The method was immunoSEQ multiplex PCR; TCRdb's version includes in-frame clones alone and lacks a portion of them. The profile shows about 150,000 clones, approximately 94% of them singletons. The material sequenced was blood. The receptors stem from a man younger than 35 in good health.

This chain connects TRBV7-6 to TRBJ1-2; 9 bases match TRBD1. V was clipped by 1 base and J by 8 bases; unmatched bases: 11. The CDR3 loop spans 16 amino acids. Per the germline V gene, CDR1 is SGHVS and CDR2 is FNYEAQ. Here the CDR3 DNA reads TGTGCCAGCAGCTTAGAGGGACAGGGAAGGCTAGGGGGCTACACCTTC. It is translated as CASSLEGQGRLGGYTF.

This clone was observed at least ten times. This chain connects TRBV5-6 to TRBJ2-7; 7 bases are shared with TRBD2. The germline CDR1 and CDR2 sequences are SGHDT and YYEEEE. Losses at the gene ends were 3 bases for V and 7 bases for J; bases not matched to a gene: 13. There are 15 residues in the CDR3. CDR3 in DNA: TGTGCCAGCAGCTGGGAGGGCGGTTCGTCCATTGAGCAGTACTTC. Its translation is CASSWEGGSSIEQYF.

The chain recombines TRBV11-2 with TRBJ1-2; D possibly corresponds to TRBD1 (6 bases). CDR3 length: 14 amino acids. Trimming removed 5 bases at V and 6 bases at J, with 16 bases between. Per germline, CDR1 SGHAT and CDR2 FQNNGV. CDR3 DNA sequence: TGTGCCAGCAGCCGCGAGCAGGGGTTGAATGGCTACACCTTC. Amino acid sequence: CASSREQGLNGYTF.

The CDR3 reads CASSISGGVGYEQYF. The CDR3 coding sequence is TGTGCCAGTAGTATCTCTGGCGGGGTAGGATACGAGCAGTACTTC. V gene TRBV19 combines with J gene TRBJ2-7, with D tentatively TRBD2 (6 bases). Germline V gene data show CDR1 as LNHDA and CDR2 as SQIVND (reference sequence). The CDR3 totals 15 residues. V lost 3 bases and J 4 bases, leaving 16 bases between the germline ends.

The chain joins TRBV7-9 to TRBJ2-7; weak D call: TRBD1 (5 bases). Trimming stripped 5 bases from V and 0 bases from J, with 14 bases between. CDR3 size: 15 residues. Germline V gives CDR1 SEHNR, CDR2 FQNEAQ (reference sequence). CDR3 nucleotide sequence: TGTGCCAGCAGCACAGGCGCACAGCCCTCCTACGAGCAGTACTTC. Its translation: CASSTGAQPSYEQYF.

Written as DNA, the CDR3 is TGCGCCAGCAGCTCGCGACAGGGAAATTCACCCCTCCACTTT. Translation gives CASSSRQGNSPLHF. The chain uses TRBV4-1 and TRBJ1-6, with 7 bases that match TRBD1. This CDR3 spans 14 amino acids. Germline V gene lookup returns CDR1 MGHRA and CDR2 YSYEKL. Losses at the gene ends were 5 bases for V and 7 bases for J; bases not matched to a gene: 5.

The J gene is TRBJ1-5, the V gene TRBV6-2 or TRBV6-3; no firm D call. The germline V gene encodes CDR1 MNHEY and CDR2 SVGEGT. With 6 bases removed from V and 0 bases from J, the gap between germline ends came to 6 bases. The length of the CDR3 is 13 residues. Written as DNA, the CDR3 is TGTGCCAGCAGGCCTACTAGCAATCAGCCCCAGCATTTT. It codes for CASRPTSNQPQHF.

This clone has only one observation. V gene TRBV28 combines with J gene TRBJ2-1, with D unclear. Trimming pared 2 bases from V and 5 bases from J, leaving 4 bases between. This CDR3 contains 12 residues. Germline V gene data show CDR1 as MDHEN and CDR2 as SYDVKM. The DNA of the CDR3 is TGTGCCAGCAGTTTAGGGAACAATGAGCAGTTCTTC. Encoded protein: CASSLGNNEQFF.